This T cell receptor (beta chain) was profiled in a study of T-cell memory formation after mild COVID-19. Many counts were recorded for this clonotype. Its antigen is as yet unknown. CDR3 length: 14 amino acids. Germline values: CDR1 DFQATT, CDR2 SNEGSKA (reference sequence). The V and J ends lost 5 bases and 2 bases respectively, with 13 bases between them. The study's findings and limits: Some responding clones appeared in pre-infection memory, suggesting cross-reactive memory joined. Whereas later expanders leaned CD4+, clones contracting day 15 to 85 showed a balanced CD4/CD8 makeup.

Constant-segment-primed 5'RACE gave TCR alpha and TCR beta cDNA libraries with sample barcodes and UMIs. TCRdb re-derived calls from the 5' RACE reads in MiXCR, one entry per CDR3 protein. The sample has 34,000 or so distinct CDR3 sequences; approximately 7.7% are singletons. The receptor was derived from a young man who had mild COVID-19 (a few samples of this study predate the infection). Cell type and time point are not known. Sequencing was performed on PBMCs or a T cell subset sorted from them (not recorded which). The J gene is TRBJ2-1, the V gene TRBV20-1; either TRBD1 or TRBD2 may fit D (5 bases each). This CDR3 is CSAGAGAPYNEQFF. DNA of the CDR3: TGCAGTGCTGGGGCGGGTGCCCCCTACAATGAGCAGTTCTTC.